This note documents a single T cell receptor beta chain sequence. Libraries were prepared by immunoSEQ multiplex PCR; TCRdb keeps only in-frame clonotypes and omits some of them. This table has about 75,000 clones, around 94% appearing once. The data derive from a study of T cell changes during pregnancy in multiple sclerosis. The CDR3 consists of 15 residues. Trimming took 1 base from V and 0 from J, leaving 8 bases between them. Looked up from germline, CDR1 is SGHTS and CDR2 is YDEGEE. This material consisted of CD4+ T cells from peripheral blood mononuclear cells, taken after pregnancy. The receptor comes from a female donor with multiple sclerosis, enrolled in a pregnancy study. The chain employs TRBV5-8 and TRBJ1-5; unclear D gene. The CDR3, as DNA: TGTGCCAGCAGCTTGTATCGCGGTAGCAATCAGCCCCAGCATTTT. Translation: CASSLYRGSNQPQHF.